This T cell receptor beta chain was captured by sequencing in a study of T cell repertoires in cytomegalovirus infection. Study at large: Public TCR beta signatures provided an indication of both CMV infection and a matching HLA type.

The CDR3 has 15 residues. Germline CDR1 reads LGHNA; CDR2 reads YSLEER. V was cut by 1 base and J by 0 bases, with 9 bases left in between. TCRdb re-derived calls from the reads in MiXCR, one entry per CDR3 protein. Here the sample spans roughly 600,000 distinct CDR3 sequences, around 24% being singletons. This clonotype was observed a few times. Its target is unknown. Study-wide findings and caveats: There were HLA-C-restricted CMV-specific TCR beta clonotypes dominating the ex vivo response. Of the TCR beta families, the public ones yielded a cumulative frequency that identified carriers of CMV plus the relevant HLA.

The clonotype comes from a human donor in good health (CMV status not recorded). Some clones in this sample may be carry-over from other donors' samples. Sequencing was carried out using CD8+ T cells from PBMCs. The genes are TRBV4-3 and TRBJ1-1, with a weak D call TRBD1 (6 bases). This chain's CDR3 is CASSQVGQMNTEAFF. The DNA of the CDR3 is TGCGCCAGCAGCCAAGTGGGACAAATGAACACTGAAGCTTTCTTT.